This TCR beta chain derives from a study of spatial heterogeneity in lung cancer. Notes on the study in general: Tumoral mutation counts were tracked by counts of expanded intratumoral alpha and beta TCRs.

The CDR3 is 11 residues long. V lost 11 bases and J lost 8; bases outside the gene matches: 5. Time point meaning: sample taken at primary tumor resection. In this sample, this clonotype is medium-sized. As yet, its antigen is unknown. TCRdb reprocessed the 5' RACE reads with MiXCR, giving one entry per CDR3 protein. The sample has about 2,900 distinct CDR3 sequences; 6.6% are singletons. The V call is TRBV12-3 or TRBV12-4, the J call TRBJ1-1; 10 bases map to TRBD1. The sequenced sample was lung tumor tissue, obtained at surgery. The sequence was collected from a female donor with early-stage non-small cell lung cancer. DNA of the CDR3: TGTGCCGGAAAGGGACAGGGGGAAGCTTTCTTT. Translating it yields CAGKGQGEAFF.